Presented here are 29 T cell receptor beta chains from one specimen sequenced in a study of response to subunit inactivated influenza vaccine. MiXCR was run by TCRdb on the RT-PCR reads, yielding one entry per CDR3 protein. The sample has some 550,000 distinct CDR3 sequences, roughly a quarter seen once. The same sample was also used in a study of T cells expressing NK-cell markers. In that study: In generating TCR beta cDNA, 5'RACE template switching with UMIs was used.

Material: CD4+ T cells sorted from PBMCs, obtained approximately 12 days after vaccination. The receptors stem from a man aged 45-65 years who received an inactivated influenza vaccine.

The rearrangement joins TRBV20-1 to TRBJ2-3, with TRBD2 matching 13 bases. The CDR3 spans 17 residues. Trimming took 5 bases from V and 9 from J; bases not matched to a gene: 17. Looked up from germline, CDR1 is DFQATT and CDR2 is SNEGSKA (reference sequence). For the CDR3, the DNA is TGCAGTGCTGATGGGGGACGACTAGCGGGAGGTGGGGGGACGCAGTATTTT. It translates to CSADGGRLAGGGGTQYF.

This clonotype was seen at least ten times. V is TRBV10-3 and J is TRBJ1-5, with TRBD1 identical over 11 bases. The CDR3 sequence is 14 residues long. V gave up 10 bases and J gave up 4 bases; unmatched junction bases: 6. CDR1 and CDR2 from the germline V gene are ENHRY and SYGVKD. The CDR3 coding sequence is TGTGCCAGCTGGGACAGGGGGAGTAATCAGCCCCAGCATTTT. Amino acid sequence: CASWDRGSNQPQHF.

V gene TRBV12-3 or TRBV12-4 combines with J gene TRBJ1-2; TRBD1 aligns across 7 bases. J gave up 1 base and V 6 bases, and 5 bases lay outside the gene matches. This CDR3 contains 14 residues. The CDR3: CASRPGTDNYGYTF. The CDR3, as DNA: TGTGCCAGCAGACCCGGGACAGATAACTATGGCTACACCTTC.

The gene calls are TRBV12-3 or TRBV12-4 and TRBJ1-5; 7 nucleotides match TRBD1. There are 15 residues in the CDR3. J gave up 6 bases and V 6 bases, and 11 bases lay outside the gene matches. Here the CDR3 reads CASRPTGAEGQPQHF. CDR3 in DNA: TGTGCCAGCAGGCCCACAGGGGCGGAAGGTCAGCCCCAGCATTTT.

This clonotype was detected a few times. The chain employs TRBV12-3 or TRBV12-4 and TRBJ2-5; 7 positions match TRBD1. The length of the CDR3 is 14 residues. Trimming at V came to 4 bases and at J to 4 bases, leaving 6 bases not matched to a gene. The CDR3 protein is CASSSSTGPETQYF. CDR3 nucleotides: TGTGCCAGCAGTTCCTCGACAGGGCCAGAGACCCAGTACTTC.

This clonotype has just a few counts. The rearrangement joins TRBV27 to TRBJ2-2, with 11 bases matching TRBD2. The CDR3 spans 15 residues. V lost 5 bases and J lost 6; bases outside the gene matches: 5. Germline-derived CDR1 and CDR2 are MNHEY and SMNVEV (reference sequence). For the CDR3, the DNA is TGTGCCAGCAGTGTACTAGCGGGGGTAGCCGGGGAGCTGTTTTTT. This translates into CASSVLAGVAGELFF.

The gene calls are TRBV6-4 and TRBJ2-1; 8 bases line up with TRBD2. This CDR3 is 15 amino acids long. Germline V gene data show CDR1 as MRHNA and CDR2 as SNTAGT. The trim removed 4 bases at V and 5 bases at J, leaving 7 bases unmatched. The CDR3 is CASSASTSANNEQFF. The CDR3 coding sequence is TGTGCCAGCAGTGCCTCGACTAGCGCCAACAATGAGCAGTTCTTC.

This clonotype was observed a handful of times. This sequence joins TRBV5-1 and TRBJ1-5, with D uncertain. This CDR3 has 13 amino acids. In germline, CDR1 is SGHRS, CDR2 YFSETQ. Trimming took 0 bases from V and 7 from J, leaving 8 bases between them. CDR3 in amino acids: CASSLGEGQPQHF. The CDR3 DNA sequence: TGCGCCAGCAGCTTGGGTGAGGGACAGCCCCAGCATTTT.

This chain uses TRBV5-5 with TRBJ2-5; D is unresolved. The germline CDR1 and CDR2 sequences are SGHKS and YYEKEE (reference sequence). V dropped 1 base and J dropped 1 base, with 11 bases sitting between them. The CDR3 extends over 15 amino acids. The CDR3 spells CASSLSRNLQETQYF. Here the CDR3 DNA reads TGTGCCAGCAGCTTGTCGCGGAACCTCCAAGAGACCCAGTACTTC.

The chain is built from TRBV5-1 and TRBJ1-4; maybe TRBD1 (6 bases). The CDR3 is 14 residues long. CDR1 is SGHRS, CDR2 YFSETQ, per germline. V was pared by 7 bases and J by 3 bases, with 13 bases between. The CDR3, as DNA: TGCGCCAGCGGGTTACAGGGTGCTAATGAAAAACTGTTTTTT. Amino acids: CASGLQGANEKLFF.

In its sample, this clonotype was seen a few times. The chain employs TRBV28 and TRBJ2-2; the match to TRBD1 covers 10 bases. The CDR3 extends over 15 amino acids. In germline, CDR1 is MDHEN, CDR2 SYDVKM. V gave up 6 bases and J gave up 8 bases; unmatched junction bases: 9. CDR3 nucleotide sequence: TGTGCCAGCAGGGCGACAGGGGGCTTGACAGGGGAGCTGTTTTTT. Amino acid sequence: CASRATGGLTGELFF.

This clonotype was counted a few times. The chain links TRBV20-1 to TRBJ2-1; 7 bases align to TRBD2. J was trimmed by 12 bases and V by 4 bases; bases with no gene match: 12. Germline V gene sequence: CDR1 DFQATT, CDR2 SNEGSKA (reference sequence). The CDR3 sequence is 13 residues long. CDR3 coding DNA: TGCAGTGCTAATGACCTGGGGGGGTTCGTGCAGTTCTTC. It translates to CSANDLGGFVQFF.

Ten or more counts support this clonotype. This chain uses TRBV7-6 with TRBJ2-3, with 7 bases matching TRBD1. V lost 0 bases and J lost 4; bases outside the gene matches: 10. The CDR3 sequence is 17 residues long. Germline lookup yields CDR1 SGHVS and CDR2 FNYEAQ. DNA for the CDR3: TGTGCCAGCAGCTTAGCGTATCCAGGGGGTGGTGCAGATACGCAGTATTTT. Translated, it gives CASSLAYPGGGADTQYF.

This clonotype appeared a few times. The rearrangement links TRBV20-1 to TRBJ2-7, with D possibly TRBD1 on 5 matching bases. The CDR3 contains 16 residues. Germline CDR1 and CDR2: DFQATT and SNEGSKA (reference sequence). V dropped 0 bases and J dropped 5 bases, with 20 bases sitting between them. The CDR3 sequence: CSARDWGRAQAHEQYF. The DNA for the CDR3 is TGCAGTGCTAGAGATTGGGGCCGGGCCCAGGCCCACGAGCAGTACTTC.

The rearrangement uses TRBV24-1 and TRBJ1-6; D gene ambiguous. The germline gives CDR1 KGHDR, CDR2 SFDVKD. V lost 4 bases to trimming and J lost 7 bases, with 10 bases between them. CDR3 size: 14 residues. CDR3 region: CATSEGERNSPLHF. In DNA, the CDR3 is TGTGCCACCAGTGAGGGTGAGAGGAATTCACCCCTCCACTTT.

This chain links TRBV28 with TRBJ2-7, with 9 bases aligning to TRBD2. Germline V CDR1 and CDR2: MDHEN, SYDVKM. J lost 12 bases, V lost 4 bases, and 7 bases had no gene match. CDR3 length equals 12 residues. Written as DNA, the CDR3 is TGTGCCAGCAGTTCCGGGACTAGCAGGGTGTACTTC. It translates to CASSSGTSRVYF.

This clonotype was recorded at least ten times. V usage is TRBV27 and J usage is TRBJ2-1, with D tentatively TRBD1 or TRBD2 (5 bases each). The length of the CDR3 is 15 residues. CDR1 and CDR2 from the germline V gene are MNHEY and SMNVEV (reference sequence). V was trimmed by 1 base and J by 0 bases, leaving 7 bases between them. The CDR3 bases are TGTGCCAGCAGTTTATGGGGGAGCTCCTACAATGAGCAGTTCTTC. This sequence encodes CASSLWGSSYNEQFF.

This clonotype was seen a handful of times. The chain is built from TRBV7-9 and TRBJ2-3, with D perhaps matching TRBD1 (6 bases). Germline assignment: CDR1 SEHNR and CDR2 FQNEAQ (reference sequence). Trimming removed 5 bases from V and 3 bases from J, with 15 bases in between. This CDR3 has 15 residues. The CDR3 spells CASSPRAGDTDTQYF. For the CDR3, the DNA is TGTGCCAGCAGCCCCCGGGCAGGGGATACAGATACGCAGTATTTT.

The sample holds a few counts of this clonotype. This chain joins TRBV28 and TRBJ2-1; D may be TRBD2 (6 bases). The CDR3 runs 11 residues. Between the trimmed V and J ends, which lost 4 bases and 15 bases, there was a span of 13 bases. Germline values: CDR1 MDHEN, CDR2 SYDVKM. CDR3 region: CASSSRLDGFF. CDR3 in DNA: TGTGCCAGCAGTTCCCGACTAGATGGGTTCTTC.

This clonotype was counted a single time. This chain uses TRBV20-1 with TRBJ2-7; 9 nucleotides line up with TRBD2. The J segment lost 2 bases and the V segment lost 3 bases, leaving 11 bases of the junction unmatched. This CDR3 has 16 residues. The germline gives CDR1 DFQATT, CDR2 SNEGSKA (reference sequence). This CDR3 is CSARHQVAGVAYEQYF. CDR3 DNA sequence: TGCAGTGCTAGGCACCAGGTAGCGGGAGTCGCCTACGAGCAGTACTTC.

This clonotype occurred a few times. The genes are TRBV5-1 and TRBJ2-2; D perhaps matches TRBD2 (6 bases). The CDR3 sequence is 17 residues long. CDR1 is SGHRS, CDR2 YFSETQ, per germline. The germline V and J ends were trimmed by 1 base and 2 bases, with 15 bases remaining between them. The CDR3 is CASSLSGLHQNTGELFF. The CDR3, as DNA: TGCGCCAGCAGCTTGTCGGGACTCCATCAAAACACCGGGGAGCTGTTTTTT.

Ten or more counts support this clonotype. The CDR3 nucleotides read TGTGCCAGCAGCCCCCTCCTTGGGTCGGGTACGCAGTATTTT. Protein product: CASSPLLGSGTQYF. The chain recombines TRBV12-3 or TRBV12-4 with TRBJ2-3; D not resolved. The germline V and J ends were trimmed by 6 bases and 8 bases, with 18 bases remaining between them. This CDR3 spans 14 amino acids.

This clonotype was detected a few times. The gene calls are TRBV7-9 and TRBJ2-1, with D hard to call. There are 14 residues in the CDR3. V was trimmed by 8 bases and J by 0 bases, leaving 11 bases between them. From germline, CDR1 is SEHNR and CDR2 FQNEAQ (reference sequence). The CDR3 sequence is CASGSVSSYNEQFF. The CDR3 DNA follows: TGTGCCAGCGGCTCGGTGAGCTCCTACAATGAGCAGTTCTTC. Variable domain in full (rest from reference TRBV7-9 and TRBJ2-1): DTGVSQNPRHKITKRGQNVTFRCDPISEHNRLYWYRQTLGQGPEFLTYFQNEAQLEKSRLLSDRFSAERPKGSFSTLEIQRTEQGDSAMYLCASGSVSSYNEQFFGPGTRLTVL.

This chain connects TRBV3-1 to TRBJ1-1; tentatively, D is TRBD1 (6 bases). The germline CDR1 and CDR2 sequences are LGHDT and YNNKEL (reference sequence). The CDR3 covers 14 residues. The V and J ends lost 1 base and 7 bases respectively, with 13 bases between them. CDR3 sequence (DNA): TGTGCCAGCAGCCAAGGCCCACAGGGATATGAAGCTTTCTTT. This encodes CASSQGPQGYEAFF.

The CDR3 DNA is TGTGCCAGCTCACCAAACCTAGCGGCTATTCAAGAGACCCAGTACTTC. This gives the protein CASSPNLAAIQETQYF. This chain uses TRBV18 with TRBJ2-5, with 7 bases aligning to TRBD2. Germline V CDR1 and CDR2: KGHSH, LQKENI. CDR3 length equals 16 residues. J gave up 2 bases and V 2 bases, and 8 bases lay outside the gene matches.

The table lists this clonotype with a few counts. The rearrangement links TRBV7-8 to TRBJ2-1, with D maybe TRBD2 (6 bases). The CDR3 has 16 residues. V was trimmed by 8 bases and J by 5 bases, leaving 22 bases between them. Germline lookup yields CDR1 SGHVS and CDR2 FQNEAQ. In DNA, the CDR3 is TGTGCCAGCGCTCAAAGGAGGGATCCTATGGACAATGAGCAGTTCTTC. This encodes CASAQRRDPMDNEQFF.

The gene calls are TRBV6-4 and TRBJ2-1; tentative D call: TRBD2 (5 bases). CDR3 length: 15 residues. V was pared by 3 bases and J by 6 bases, with 15 bases between. The germline gives CDR1 MRHNA, CDR2 SNTAGT. The CDR3, as DNA: TGTGCCAGCAGTGAAACCGGGATGATCTCCAATGAGCAGTTCTTC. Its protein product is CASSETGMISNEQFF.

J is TRBJ1-5 and V is TRBV6-1; D is possibly TRBD1 (5 bases). V was clipped by 5 bases and J by 7 bases, with 12 bases between them. The CDR3 is 13 amino acids. Germline V gene lookup returns CDR1 MNHNS and CDR2 SASEGT. The CDR3 DNA reads TGTGCCAGCAGTCGCCAGGGTTACCAGCCCCAGCATTTT. This translates into CASSRQGYQPQHF.

This clonotype was seen a few times. The chain carries TRBV11-2 and TRBJ2-3; TRBD1 aligns across 8 bases. Germline CDR1 SGHAT, CDR2 FQNNGV. Trimming took 3 bases from V and 2 from J; bases not matched to a gene: 4. The CDR3 has 15 amino acids. CDR3 amino acids: CASSLQGAPTDTQYF. The CDR3 coding sequence is TGTGCCAGCAGCTTGCAGGGGGCGCCCACAGATACGCAGTATTTT.